This T cell receptor beta chain was sequenced for a study of blood T cell repertoires in COVID-19. V dropped 8 bases and J dropped 7 bases, with 14 bases sitting between them. Per the germline V gene, CDR1 is MDHEN and CDR2 is SYDVKM. This CDR3 region has 13 residues. Repertoires were generated with immunoSEQ multiplex PCR, while TCRdb's copy carries only in-frame clones and drops some. The sample lists roughly 260,000 clones, roughly 85% occurring once. This receptor was identified in a woman in her fifties or sixties who had recovered from COVID-19. Input material: PBMCs or T cells enriched from blood (not recorded which). The chain has TRBV28 and TRBJ1-4; D is uncertain. This chain's CDR3 is CASQTPLAEKLFF. CDR3 DNA: TGTGCCAGCCAAACCCCACTCGCTGAAAAACTGTTTTTT.